Presented here are 3 T cell receptor beta chains from one specimen sequenced in a study of T cell responses to AZD1222 COVID-19 vaccine (dated by TCRdb to the early 2020s). Library prep was done by the immunoSEQ multiplex PCR assay. The source is immuneACCESS, and TCRdb retained only in-frame sequences with V and J called. Part of the clones is not carried over; for the studies checked, unresolved V genes explain less than half of this, and the remainder is unexplained. The sample table shows 130,000 or so clones, and 94% are seen once. Of the sample, around 7% falls within the top ten clones. This specimen's time point label, interpreted: baseline before first vaccination. The sequenced sample was peripheral blood, obtained on day 0 of AZD1222 vaccination. These receptors came from an adult in good health.

The rearrangement joins TRBV24-1 to TRBJ1-6; TRBD1 agrees at 9 bases. The germline CDR1 and CDR2 sequences are KGHDR and SFDVKD. This CDR3 has 15 residues. V was clipped by 3 bases and J by 15 bases; unmatched bases: 11. As DNA, the CDR3 is TGTGCCACCAGTGATCAAATCCCCCGGGACAGGGTCCTCCACTTT. This gives the protein CATSDQIPRDRVLHF.

The chain is built from TRBV15 and TRBJ2-3; D possibly uses TRBD1 or TRBD2 (5 bases each). The V gene's germline CDR1 is LNHNV and CDR2 YYDKDF (reference sequence). Trimming shortened V by 0 bases and J by 3 bases, and 19 bases separated the two germline ends. The CDR3 runs to 18 residues. The CDR3 sequence: CATSRERGTRTRTDTQYF. The CDR3, as DNA: TGTGCCACCAGCAGAGAGAGGGGAACCAGGACGAGGACAGATACGCAGTATTTT. Combining the CDR3 with reference TRBV15 and TRBJ2-3 gives the whole variable domain DAMVIQNPRYQVTQFGKPVTLSCSQTLNHNVMYWYQQKSSQAPKLLFHYYDKDFNNEADTPDNFQSRRPNTSFCFLDIRSPGLGDTAMYLCATSRERGTRTRTDTQYFGPGTRLTVL.

V and J are TRBV27 and TRBJ2-1; 11 bases fit TRBD2. Unmatched junction bases numbered 5, after V lost 4 bases and J lost 0 bases. CDR1 MNHEY and CDR2 SMNVEV come from the germline V gene (reference sequence). The CDR3 has 17 amino acids. As DNA, the CDR3 is TGTGCCAGCAGTTCAGAGGGGACTAGCGGCTCCTACAATGAGCAGTTCTTC. Its translation: CASSSEGTSGSYNEQFF.